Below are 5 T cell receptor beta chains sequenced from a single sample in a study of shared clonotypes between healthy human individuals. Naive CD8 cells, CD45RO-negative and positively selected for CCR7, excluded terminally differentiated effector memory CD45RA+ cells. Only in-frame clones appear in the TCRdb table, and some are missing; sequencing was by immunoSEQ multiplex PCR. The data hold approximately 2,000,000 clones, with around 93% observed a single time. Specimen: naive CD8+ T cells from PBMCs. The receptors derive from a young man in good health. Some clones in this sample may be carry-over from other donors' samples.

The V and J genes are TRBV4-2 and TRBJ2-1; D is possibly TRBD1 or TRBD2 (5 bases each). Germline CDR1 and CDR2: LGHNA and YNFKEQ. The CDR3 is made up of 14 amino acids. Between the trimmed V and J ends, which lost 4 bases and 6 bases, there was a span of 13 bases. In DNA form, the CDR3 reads TGTGCCAGCAGCCTAGAGCGGCAGGGCAATGAGCAGTTCTTC. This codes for CASSLERQGNEQFF.

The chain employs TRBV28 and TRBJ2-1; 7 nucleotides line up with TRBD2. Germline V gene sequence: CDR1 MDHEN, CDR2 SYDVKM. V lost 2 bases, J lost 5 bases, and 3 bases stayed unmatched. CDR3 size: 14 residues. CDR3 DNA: TGTGCCAGCAGTTTAACGGGAGGAAACAATGAGCAGTTCTTC. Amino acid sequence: CASSLTGGNNEQFF.

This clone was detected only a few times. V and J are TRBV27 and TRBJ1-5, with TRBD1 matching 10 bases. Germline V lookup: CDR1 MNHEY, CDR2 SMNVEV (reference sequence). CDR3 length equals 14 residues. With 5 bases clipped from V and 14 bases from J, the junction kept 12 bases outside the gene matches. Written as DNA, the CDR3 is TGTGCCAGCAGTATGGGGACAGGGGACCCAACAAAGCATTTT. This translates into CASSMGTGDPTKHF.

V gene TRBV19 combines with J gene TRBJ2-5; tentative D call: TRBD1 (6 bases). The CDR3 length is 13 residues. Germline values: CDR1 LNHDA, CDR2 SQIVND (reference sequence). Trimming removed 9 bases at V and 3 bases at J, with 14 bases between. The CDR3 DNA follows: TGTGCCAGCGGGACAACTTTTGAAGAGACCCAGTACTTC. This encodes CASGTTFEETQYF.

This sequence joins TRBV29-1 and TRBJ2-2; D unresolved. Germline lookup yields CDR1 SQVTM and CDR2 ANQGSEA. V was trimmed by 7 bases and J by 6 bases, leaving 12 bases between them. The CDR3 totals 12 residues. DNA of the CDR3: TGCAGCGCCCGGACGGAGCCCGGGGAGCTGTTTTTT. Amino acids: CSARTEPGELFF.